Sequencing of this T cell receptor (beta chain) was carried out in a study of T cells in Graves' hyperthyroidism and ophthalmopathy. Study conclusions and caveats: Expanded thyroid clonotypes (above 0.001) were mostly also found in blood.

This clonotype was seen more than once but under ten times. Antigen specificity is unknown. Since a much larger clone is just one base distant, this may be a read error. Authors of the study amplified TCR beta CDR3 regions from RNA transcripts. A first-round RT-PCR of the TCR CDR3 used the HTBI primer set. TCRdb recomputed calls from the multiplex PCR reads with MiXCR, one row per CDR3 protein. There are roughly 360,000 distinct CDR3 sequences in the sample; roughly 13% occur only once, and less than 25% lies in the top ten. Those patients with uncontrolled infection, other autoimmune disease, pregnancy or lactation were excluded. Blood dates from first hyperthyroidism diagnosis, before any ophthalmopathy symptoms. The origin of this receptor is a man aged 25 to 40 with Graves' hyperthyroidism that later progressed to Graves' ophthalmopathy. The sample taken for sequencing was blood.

The CDR3 here is CVSSSTGWTMYEQYF. CDR3 coding DNA: TGTGTCAGCAGCTCGACAGGGTGGACCATGTACGAGCAGTACTTC. The chain is built from TRBV7-8 and TRBJ2-7, with TRBD1 matching 7 bases. CDR1 and CDR2 from the germline V gene are SGHVS and FQNEAQ. There are 15 residues in the CDR3. The variable domain in full, with the rest retrieved from reference TRBV7-8 and TRBJ2-7, is GAGVSQSPRYKVAKRGQDVALRCDPISGHVSLFWYQQALGQGPEFLTYFQNEAQLDKSGLPSDRFFAERPEGSVSTLKIQRTQQEDSAVYLCVSSSTGWTMYEQYFGPGTRLTVT.